This TCR beta chain came from a study of blood T cell repertoires in COVID-19. Study background: Donors in the United States, Italy and Spain gave samples during acute or convalescent COVID-19. The cDNA or gDNA used as material had been derived from T cells, B-cell-depleted T cells, or PBMCs.

CDR1 MRHNA and CDR2 SNTAGT come from the germline V gene. Trimming stripped 8 bases from V and 3 bases from J, with 17 bases between. The CDR3 contains 15 residues. Authors' analysis steps: Nucleated cell number was recorded as an estimate derived from reference gene primer amplification. Clones were read by immunoSEQ multiplex PCR, and TCRdb kept only the in-frame ones, dropping some. The D gene and trimming were derived from the DNA, and the V and J assignments and clone size from that table. The data contain about 230,000 clones, roughly 80% of them singletons. What was sequenced was peripheral blood. The origin of this receptor is a woman aged 80 or over with acute or convalescent COVID-19. The V and J genes are TRBV6-4 and TRBJ2-1; weak D call: TRBD1 (6 bases). The CDR3 DNA sequence: TGTGCCAGCCGCGCGCAGGACAGAGGCTACAATGAGCAGTTCTTC. Amino acids: CASRAQDRGYNEQFF.